The 26 T cell receptor beta chains listed next were all sequenced from one sample in a study of blood T cell repertoires in COVID-19. Generated by immunoSEQ multiplex PCR, the TCRdb table keeps only in-frame clones and is missing some. The sample includes roughly 280,000 clones, just under 90% of them seen just once. Sequencing used PBMCs or T cells enriched from blood (not recorded which). Source of these receptors: a woman aged 25 to 45 with acute COVID-19.

The V call is TRBV18, the J call TRBJ2-5, with a tentative D call TRBD2 (6 bases). The CDR3 runs 17 residues. The germline V gene has CDR1 KGHSH and CDR2 LQKENI. V was clipped by 0 bases and J by 2 bases, with 16 bases between them. CDR3 coding DNA: TGTGCCAGCTCACCACCTGACGGGAGAGGCGGTCAAGAGACCCAGTACTTC. Residues: CASSPPDGRGGQETQYF.

The chain combines TRBV6-5 with TRBJ1-5; D possibly corresponds to TRBD1 (6 bases). Between the trimmed V and J ends, which lost 8 bases and 7 bases, there was a span of 12 bases. Germline CDR1 MNHEY, CDR2 SVGAGI. The CDR3 runs to 12 residues. The CDR3 loop is CASGDKDQPQHF. The CDR3, as DNA: TGTGCCAGCGGGGACAAGGACCAGCCCCAGCATTTT.

The chain combines TRBV5-1 with TRBJ2-1; TRBD2 matches at 10 bases. This CDR3 region has 17 residues. Germline V gene lookup returns CDR1 SGHRS and CDR2 YFSETQ. V was pared by 2 bases and J by 1 base, with 6 bases of the junction left unmatched. CDR3 loop: CASSFGAGGPSYNEQFF. DNA for the CDR3: TGCGCCAGCAGCTTCGGAGCGGGAGGGCCTTCCTACAATGAGCAGTTCTTC.

The sample holds a few counts of this clone. The chain links TRBV28 to TRBJ2-7, with D possibly being TRBD2 (7 bases). The CDR3 runs to 14 residues. The germline CDR1 and CDR2 sequences are MDHEN and SYDVKM. Trimming took off 7 bases at V and 3 bases at J, with 16 bases between the two ends. The CDR3: CASTKGGVSYEQYF. CDR3 DNA: TGTGCCAGCACCAAGGGGGGGGTCAGCTACGAGCAGTACTTC.

The V and J genes are TRBV28 and TRBJ1-2, with 12 bases matching TRBD1. The CDR3 spans 14 residues. Germline V gives CDR1 MDHEN, CDR2 SYDVKM. V shed 6 bases, J shed 7 bases, and the junction held 6 bases outside the gene matches. This CDR3 is CASSPGQGASGYTF. Written as DNA, the CDR3 is TGTGCCAGCAGCCCGGGACAGGGGGCGAGTGGCTACACCTTC.

The rearrangement links TRBV28 to TRBJ2-1, with D possibly being TRBD2 (5 bases). This CDR3 has 13 residues. Trimming removed 5 bases from V and 5 bases from J, with 10 bases in between. Per the germline V gene, CDR1 is MDHEN and CDR2 is SYDVKM. DNA of the CDR3: TGTGCCAGCAGTGGCCGGGGTAACAATGAGCAGTTCTTC. Protein product: CASSGRGNNEQFF.

Comments on this clone: This CDR3 is also generated by other DNA sequences in the sample. The chain carries TRBV19 and TRBJ2-7; D is perhaps TRBD1 (5 bases). Between the trimmed V and J ends, which lost 2 bases and 2 bases, there was a span of 7 bases. The CDR3 is made up of 13 amino acids. Germline-derived CDR1 and CDR2 are LNHDA and SQIVND (reference sequence). CDR3 protein: CASSITGTYEQYF. The CDR3 DNA sequence: TGTGCCAGTAGTATAACAGGTACCTACGAGCAGTACTTC.

This clone has just one count. The CDR3 DNA follows: TGTGCCACCAGCAGAACAGGGGACACAGATACGCAGTATTTT. Protein sequence: CATSRTGDTDTQYF. The chain has TRBV15 and TRBJ2-3, with 7 bases matching TRBD1. The CDR3 covers 14 residues. V lost 2 bases to trimming and J lost 2 bases; unmatched junction nucleotides: 1. From germline, CDR1 is LNHNV and CDR2 YYDKDF (reference sequence). The whole variable domain, filled in from reference TRBV15 and TRBJ2-3, reads DAMVIQNPRYQVTQFGKPVTLSCSQTLNHNVMYWYQQKSSQAPKLLFHYYDKDFNNEADTPDNFQSRRPNTSFCFLDIRSPGLGDTAMYLCATSRTGDTDTQYFGPGTRLTVL.

The V and J genes are TRBV12-3 or TRBV12-4 and TRBJ1-1, with TRBD1 as a possible D gene (6 bases). The CDR3 is made up of 12 amino acids. V dropped 10 bases and J dropped 4 bases, with 13 bases sitting between them. The CDR3 region is CATSFRGTEAFF. For the CDR3, the DNA is TGTGCCACTAGTTTCAGGGGCACTGAAGCTTTCTTT.

For the CDR3, the DNA is TGTGCCACCGCGTCGTATTACGAGCAGTACTTC. Its protein is CATASYYEQYF. The V and J genes are TRBV28 and TRBJ2-7; D unclear. CDR3 size: 11 residues. Germline V gene lookup returns CDR1 MDHEN and CDR2 SYDVKM. V lost 10 bases, J lost 4 bases, and 11 bases lay in between. The entire variable domain, with the rest obtained from reference TRBV28 and TRBJ2-7, is as follows: DVKVTQSSRYLVKRTGEKVFLECVQDMDHENMFWYRQDPGLGLRLIYFSYDVKMKEKGDIPEGYSVSREKKERFSLILESASTNQTSMYLCATASYYEQYFGPGTRLTVT.

The rearrangement joins TRBV5-4 to TRBJ2-5; no definite D call. CDR3 size: 14 residues. Per germline, CDR1 SGHNT and CDR2 YYREEE (reference sequence). The V end lost 1 base, the J end lost 3 bases, and 10 bases lay between the germline ends. CDR3 protein: CASSLRGTEETQYF. In DNA form, the CDR3 reads TGTGCCAGCAGCTTGAGAGGCACCGAAGAGACCCAGTACTTC.

The count of this clone is one. CDR3 residues: CASSELGIAKNIQYF. Written as DNA, the CDR3 is TGCGCCAGCAGTGAACTAGGGATAGCCAAAAACATTCAGTACTTC. The chain employs TRBV10-2 and TRBJ2-4, with a possible D match to TRBD2 (5 bases). This CDR3 has 15 amino acids. The ends were cut back, 3 bases at V and 0 bases at J, with 9 bases in the middle. Germline V lookup: CDR1 WSHSY, CDR2 SAAADI.

The gene calls are TRBV7-9 and TRBJ2-7; tentative D call: TRBD2 (6 bases). This CDR3 is 16 amino acids long. Germline CDR1 and CDR2: SEHNR and FQNEAQ (reference sequence). Trimming shortened V by 0 bases and J by 4 bases, and 16 bases separated the two germline ends. The CDR3 reads CASSLALRRGEYEQYF. The CDR3 DNA reads TGTGCCAGCAGCTTAGCGCTAAGGCGCGGGGAATACGAGCAGTACTTC. Full variable domain (outside the CDR3, taken from reference TRBV7-9 and TRBJ2-7): DTGVSQNPRHKITKRGQNVTFRCDPISEHNRLYWYRQTLGQGPEFLTYFQNEAQLEKSRLLSDRFSAERPKGSFSTLEIQRTEQGDSAMYLCASSLALRRGEYEQYFGPGTRLTVT.

The chain employs TRBV10-1 and TRBJ1-1; 8 bases match TRBD1. The CDR3 is made up of 19 amino acids. V lost 3 bases, J lost 0 bases, and 15 bases stayed unmatched. Germline V gives CDR1 WNHNN, CDR2 SYGVQD (reference sequence). DNA of the CDR3: TGCGCCAGCAGTGACGCCACCGGGACAGGTCCACTCATGAACACTGAAGCTTTCTTT. Translating gives CASSDATGTGPLMNTEAFF.

This chain connects TRBV20-1 to TRBJ2-7, with D maybe TRBD1 (6 bases). V shed 1 base and J shed 13 bases, with 14 bases lying between them. Germline V gene data show CDR1 as DFQATT and CDR2 as SNEGSKA (reference sequence). This CDR3 comprises 11 residues. CDR3 sequence: CSARAGVGVYF. CDR3 bases: TGCAGTGCTAGAGCAGGGGTAGGTGTCTACTTC.

This rearrangement joins TRBV14 to TRBJ1-2; the D gene is possibly TRBD1 (6 bases). Germline CDR1 reads SGHDN; CDR2 reads FVKESK. Trimming removed 2 bases from V and 4 bases from J, with 17 bases in between. The length of the CDR3 is 16 residues. The CDR3 DNA reads as TGTGCCAGCAGCCAAAGAGTAGGACAGCTTTTCTATGGCTACACCTTC. Amino acid sequence: CASSQRVGQLFYGYTF.

V is TRBV7-2 and J is TRBJ2-3; D might be TRBD1 (5 bases). The CDR3 length is 14 residues. Germline CDR1 and CDR2: SGHTA and FQGNSA. Trimming took 6 bases from V and 2 from J, leaving 12 bases between them. DNA for the CDR3: TGTGCCAGCAGGGCCTCTGGGGCCACAGATACGCAGTATTTT. This translates into CASRASGATDTQYF. Based on the CDR3 plus reference TRBV7-2 and TRBJ2-3, the full variable domain is GAGVSQSPSNKVTEKGKDVELRCDPISGHTALYWYRQSLGQGLEFLIYFQGNSAPDKSGLPSDRFSAERTGGSVSTLTIQRTQQEDSAVYLCASRASGATDTQYFGPGTRLTVL.

This sequence joins TRBV10-3 and TRBJ2-6; D is undetermined. Trimming removed 2 bases at V and 2 bases at J, with 10 bases between. CDR1 is ENHRY and CDR2 is SYGVKD in the germline V gene. This CDR3 has 16 amino acids. The CDR3 bases are TGTGCCATCAGTGAGCCCGGTATAGCTGGGGCCAACGTCCTGACTTTC. Its protein product is CAISEPGIAGANVLTF.

The chain couples TRBV28 to TRBJ2-3; D remains ambiguous. The CDR3 has 14 residues. Per the germline V gene, CDR1 is MDHEN and CDR2 is SYDVKM. V lost 2 bases, J lost 1 base, and 7 bases lay in between. CDR3 DNA: TGTGCCAGCAGTTTAGTAGTCGGCACAGATACGCAGTATTTT. This encodes CASSLVVGTDTQYF.

The gene calls are TRBV3-1 (or the pseudogene TRBV3-2) and TRBJ1-1; D call uncertain. V was pared by 4 bases and J by 0 bases, with 9 bases between. Per germline, CDR1 LGHDT and CDR2 YNNKEL (reference sequence). The CDR3 runs to 14 residues. The CDR3 nucleotides are TGTGCCAGCAGCCCACCCGAGATGAACACTGAAGCTTTCTTT. Translated, it gives CASSPPEMNTEAFF.

This clone has just one count. This sequence joins TRBV19 and TRBJ2-7; 7 positions agree with TRBD2. This CDR3 has 14 amino acids. V dropped 5 bases and J dropped 6; count of bases not matched to a gene: 10. Per the germline V gene, CDR1 is LNHDA and CDR2 is SQIVND (reference sequence). The CDR3 sequence is CASSPGGSPSEQYF. CDR3 nucleotide sequence: TGTGCCAGTAGTCCTGGCGGGAGCCCCTCCGAGCAGTACTTC.

This clone has just one count. The chain is built from TRBV7-3 and TRBJ2-3, with 9 nucleotides matching TRBD2. The junction had 3 bases not matched to a gene; V was cut back by 4 bases and J by 1 base. Germline CDR1 reads SGHTA; CDR2 reads FQGTGA. There are 15 residues in the CDR3. The CDR3 sequence: CASSSRTSGTDTQYF. The CDR3, as DNA: TGTGCCAGCAGCTCCCGGACTAGCGGCACAGATACGCAGTATTTT.

V is TRBV24-1 and J is TRBJ1-5, with a weak D call TRBD1 (5 bases). With 9 bases removed from V and 0 bases from J, the gap between germline ends came to 5 bases. Germline CDR1 is KGHDR and CDR2 is SFDVKD. This CDR3 spans 12 amino acids. The CDR3 sequence: CATQGSNQPQHF. CDR3 DNA: TGTGCCACCCAGGGTAGCAATCAGCCCCAGCATTTT.

The V and J genes are TRBV7-6 and TRBJ1-4, with D uncertain. The CDR3 contains 14 residues. Germline CDR1 and CDR2: SGHVS and FNYEAQ. Trimming cost V 5 bases and J 4 bases, with 11 bases left between them. In DNA form, the CDR3 reads TGTGCCAGCAGCCGCGACACCAGTAATGAAAAACTGTTTTTT. Protein: CASSRDTSNEKLFF.

The V and J genes are TRBV19 and TRBJ1-5; 8 bases are a match to TRBD1. The germline V gene has CDR1 LNHDA and CDR2 SQIVND (reference sequence). The CDR3 spans 12 residues. V shed 6 bases, J shed 16 bases, and the junction held 11 bases outside the gene matches. CDR3 sequence: CASSPDRGLFHF. The CDR3 bases are TGTGCCAGTAGCCCCGACAGGGGCCTATTCCATTTT.

The rearrangement uses TRBV21-1 and TRBJ1-6; whether TRBD1, the table's D call, matches the DNA was not checked. TRBV21-1 is a listed pseudogene. This CDR3 region has 17 residues. Here the CDR3 DNA reads TGTGCCAGCAGCAAAGGCACACGTAACAGGGGGCATTCACCCCTCCACTTT. This encodes CASSKGTRNRGHSPLHF.